The clone carrying this T cell receptor (beta chain) was counted between two and nine times. What it recognizes is unknown. 5'RACE with constant-segment primers built TCRalpha and TCRbeta cDNA libraries with UMIs. TCRdb recomputed calls from the 5' RACE reads with MiXCR, one row per CDR3 protein. The sample shows some 40,000 distinct CDR3 sequences, less than 7.5% of them seen only once. The data originate from a study of T-cell memory formation after mild COVID-19. Study findings and constraints: Researchers found some responding clones in pre-infection memory, a sign that cross-reactive memory joined. Clones that got smaller from day 15 to 85 had even CD4/CD8, while clones growing later tipped toward CD4+. Unconfirmed was the SARS-CoV-2 specificity of second-wave clones that peaked on day 37.

Trimming took 4 bases from V and 2 from J, leaving 11 bases between them. CDR3 size: 14 residues. The germline CDR1 and CDR2 sequences are LGHNA and YSLEER. V and J are TRBV4-3 and TRBJ1-2; TRBD1 might be the D (6 bases). What was sequenced was PBMCs or a T cell subset sorted from them (not recorded which). The TCR sequence derives from a man aged 18-30 years who had mild COVID-19 (a few samples of this study predate the infection). Cell type and time point are not known. This CDR3 reads CASSPRGGNYGYTF. CDR3 sequence (DNA): TGCGCCAGCAGCCCGAGGGGGGGGAACTATGGCTACACCTTC.